One and the same sample provided the 30 T cell receptor beta chains below, sequenced in a study of cytomegalovirus exposure and HLA in healthy donors (dated by TCRdb to 2015 to 2018). Library preparation used the immunoSEQ multiplex PCR assay. A mixture of 60 forward primers for TCR Vbeta segments and 13 reverse primers for TCR Jbeta segments was used in the multiplex PCR. What TCRdb holds here is the immuneACCESS table cut down to in-frame rearrangements. Part of the clones is not present; checked against another copy, under half of the missing clones reflect an unresolved V gene, and the others are unexplained. Present in this sample are 95,000 to 150,000 clones, over 70% of which were seen just once. Of the sample, approximately 9.1% is held by the ten largest clones. The sequencing input was PBMCs. The receptors were sampled from a woman between 45 and 65 years old in good health and CMV-seropositive.

The chain recombines TRBV6-5 with TRBJ2-7; D perhaps matches TRBD2 (6 bases). Germline loops: CDR1 MNHEY, CDR2 SVGAGI. This CDR3 has 13 amino acids. With 7 bases removed from V and 4 bases from J, the gap between germline ends came to 14 bases. Written as DNA, the CDR3 is TGTGCCAGCACCACGCCGCGGGGATACGAGCAGTACTTC. Translating gives CASTTPRGYEQYF.

This sequence joins TRBV4-1 and TRBJ2-7; 8 bases are shared with TRBD1. The CDR3 loop spans 15 amino acids. Germline CDR1 is MGHRA and CDR2 is YSYEKL. Trimming removed 2 bases from V and 3 bases from J; junction bases left unmatched: 6. The CDR3 DNA is TGCGCCAGCAGCCAACCCGGGGACAGGAACTACGAGCAGTACTTC. It yields the protein CASSQPGDRNYEQYF.

This clone was seen a handful of times. V usage is TRBV10-3 and J usage is TRBJ2-2, with a weak D call TRBD1 (5 bases). V was pared by 9 bases and J by 3 bases, with 11 bases between. Germline lookup yields CDR1 ENHRY and CDR2 SYGVKD. This CDR3 contains 13 residues. CDR3 sequence (DNA): TGTGCCATGGGCATACAGGACACCGGGGAGCTGTTTTTT. Its protein is CAMGIQDTGELFF.

The gene calls are TRBV2 and TRBJ2-3; 10 bases match TRBD2. The ends lost 3 bases at V and 6 bases at J; junction bases unmatched: 9. Germline loops: CDR1 SNHLY, CDR2 FYNNEI. The length of the CDR3 is 16 residues. The CDR3 region has the DNA TGTGCCAGCAGTGACGAAGCGGGAGGGACCGATGATACGCAGTATTTT. This gives the protein CASSDEAGGTDDTQYF.

The chain has TRBV30 and TRBJ2-5; D ambiguous. The V and J ends lost 2 bases and 2 bases respectively, with 9 bases between them. The germline V gene encodes CDR1 GTSNPN and CDR2 SVGIG (reference sequence). CDR3 length: 13 residues. Here the CDR3 DNA reads TGTGCCTGGAGTCGGCAGGCACAAGAGACCCAGTACTTC. This translates into CAWSRQAQETQYF.

This clone appeared a single time. The chain employs TRBV9 and TRBJ2-3, with 7 bases that match TRBD2. This CDR3 region has 14 residues. In germline, CDR1 is SGDLS, CDR2 YYNGEE. After removal of 0 bases from V and 3 bases from J, the junction contained 1 base not matched to a gene. CDR3 sequence (DNA): TGTGCCAGCAGCGTAGAGCGGGGTACAGATACGCAGTATTTT. Translation: CASSVERGTDTQYF. Based on the CDR3 plus reference TRBV9 and TRBJ2-3, the full variable domain is DSGVTQTPKHLITATGQRVTLRCSPRSGDLSVYWYQQSLDQGLQFLIQYYNGEERAKGNILERFSAQQFPDLHSELNLSSLELGDSALYFCASSVERGTDTQYFGPGTRLTVL.

The chain uses TRBV7-2 and TRBJ1-4; D gene ambiguous. The ends were cut back, 5 bases at V and 4 bases at J, with 17 bases in the middle. Germline V gives CDR1 SGHTA, CDR2 FQGNSA. CDR3 length: 16 amino acids. DNA for the CDR3: TGTGCCAGCAGCCCTAGCAGCCGGGCCAATAATGAAAAACTGTTTTTT. Its protein is CASSPSSRANNEKLFF.

The rearrangement links TRBV9 to TRBJ2-3; 15 bases fit TRBD2. This CDR3 is 15 amino acids long. Germline V lookup: CDR1 SGDLS, CDR2 YYNGEE. The trim removed 0 bases at V and 9 bases at J, leaving 2 bases unmatched. The CDR3 coding sequence is TGTGCCAGCAGCGTAGCGGGGACTAGCGGGGGGACGCAGTATTTT. This codes for CASSVAGTSGGTQYF.

V usage is TRBV7-8 and J usage is TRBJ1-1; 7 nucleotides align to TRBD1. Germline V gene lookup returns CDR1 SGHVS and CDR2 FQNEAQ. This CDR3 comprises 20 residues. J lost 0 bases, V lost 1 base, and 17 bases had no gene match. CDR3 in amino acids: CASSLVGPGQTTRMNTEAFF. The CDR3 bases are TGTGCCAGCAGCTTAGTAGGCCCGGGACAGACTACCCGCATGAACACTGAAGCTTTCTTT. The full variable domain, with the rest looked up from reference TRBV7-8 and TRBJ1-1, is GAGVSQSPRYKVAKRGQDVALRCDPISGHVSLFWYQQALGQGPEFLTYFQNEAQLDKSGLPSDRFFAERPEGSVSTLKIQRTQQEDSAVYLCASSLVGPGQTTRMNTEAFFGQGTRLTVV.

This clone was detected only a few times. The chain uses TRBV11-3 and TRBJ2-1, with 8 bases that match TRBD2. Unmatched junction bases numbered 9, after V lost 4 bases and J lost 7 bases. Germline assignment: CDR1 SGHNT and CDR2 YENEEA. The CDR3 is made up of 15 amino acids. CDR3 loop: CASSSAATGGNEQFF. CDR3 sequence (DNA): TGTGCCAGCAGCTCCGCCGCGACGGGAGGGAATGAGCAGTTCTTC.

This clone was picked up a small number of times. The chain uses TRBV11-3 and TRBJ1-2, with 9 bases lining up with TRBD1. Germline values: CDR1 SGHNT, CDR2 YENEEA. After removal of 5 bases from V and 7 bases from J, the junction contained 14 bases not matched to a gene. The CDR3 loop spans 16 amino acids. CDR3 nucleotides: TGTGCCAGCAGCACAACCGGGACAGGGAAGGGTGGTGGCTACACCTTC. Its protein is CASSTTGTGKGGGYTF.

This chain connects TRBV7-2 to TRBJ1-1; D is uncertain. This CDR3 contains 14 residues. Trimming removed 3 bases at V and 4 bases at J, with 12 bases between. The germline V gene has CDR1 SGHTA and CDR2 FQGNSA. The CDR3 DNA follows: TGTGCCAGCAGCTTCAGCGGACGGGGCACTGAAGCTTTCTTT. As protein: CASSFSGRGTEAFF.

The rearrangement uses TRBV5-6 and TRBJ1-1; 9 nucleotides agree with TRBD1. V shed 5 bases and J 3 bases; nucleotides not matched to a gene: 2. The length of the CDR3 is 13 residues. Germline-derived CDR1 and CDR2 are SGHDT and YYEEEE. CDR3 region: CASRWDRDTEAFF. The CDR3 nucleotides are TGTGCCAGCAGATGGGACAGGGACACTGAAGCTTTCTTT.

The chain links TRBV5-4 to TRBJ2-1; D is possibly TRBD1 (5 bases). The CDR3 is 14 amino acids. Trimming pared 0 bases from V and 5 bases from J, leaving 9 bases between. Germline CDR1 SGHNT, CDR2 YYREEE (reference sequence). CDR3 in DNA: TGTGCCAGCAGCTTGGTGGCAGGGAACAATGAGCAGTTCTTC. It encodes CASSLVAGNNEQFF.

This rearrangement joins TRBV15 to TRBJ2-1; possible D gene TRBD1, 5 bases. CDR3 length equals 12 residues. V was cut by 2 bases and J by 10 bases, with 9 bases left in between. CDR1 is LNHNV, CDR2 YYDKDF, per germline (reference sequence). This CDR3 is CATSRPRTEQFF. CDR3 bases: TGTGCCACCAGCAGACCTAGGACAGAGCAGTTCTTC. Full variable domain (remainder filled in from reference TRBV15 and TRBJ2-1): DAMVIQNPRYQVTQFGKPVTLSCSQTLNHNVMYWYQQKSSQAPKLLFHYYDKDFNNEADTPDNFQSRRPNTSFCFLDIRSPGLGDTAMYLCATSRPRTEQFFGPGTRLTVL.

The chain couples TRBV6-1 to TRBJ2-5; 7 bases line up with TRBD1. The closer fit of TRBJ2-7 to the DNA end suggests the J call may be wrong. Germline CDR1 MNHNS, CDR2 SASEGT. CDR3 length equals 14 residues. CDR3 DNA sequence: TGTGCCAGCAGCCAAGACAGGGTTCCCTACGAGCAGTACTTC. Its protein is CASSQDRVPYEQYF.

This clone was recorded once. The V gene is TRBV15, the J gene TRBJ2-7; D is uncertain. Germline V lookup: CDR1 LNHNV, CDR2 YYDKDF (reference sequence). The CDR3 extends over 13 amino acids. The V end lost 3 bases, the J end lost 2 bases, and 8 bases lay between the germline ends. The CDR3 DNA reads as TGTGCCACCAGCAGGGGCCTTACCTACGAGCAGTACTTC. This codes for CATSRGLTYEQYF.

The V gene is TRBV7-3, the J gene TRBJ2-1, with 12 bases identical to TRBD2. This CDR3 comprises 15 residues. With V trimmed by 4 bases and J by 4 bases, 2 bases remained unmatched. Germline CDR1 is SGHTA and CDR2 is FQGTGA. CDR3 DNA: TGTGCCAGCAGCTCTAGCGGGGGGGCATACAATGAGCAGTTCTTC. As protein: CASSSSGGAYNEQFF.

The chain has TRBV29-1 and TRBJ1-2, with TRBD1 identical over 8 bases. The germline V gene encodes CDR1 SQVTM and CDR2 ANQGSEA. The CDR3 extends over 12 amino acids. The ends lost 7 bases at V and 4 bases at J; junction bases unmatched: 5. The CDR3 loop reads CSARTGIYGYTF. The CDR3 DNA reads as TGCAGCGCCCGGACAGGGATCTATGGCTACACCTTC.

V and J are TRBV5-6 and TRBJ1-2; D is undetermined. Germline lookup yields CDR1 SGHDT and CDR2 YYEEEE. The CDR3 spans 13 residues. Trimming took 0 bases from V and 4 from J, leaving 7 bases between them. CDR3 loop: CASSLGRTYGYTF. Written as DNA, the CDR3 is TGTGCCAGCAGCTTGGGGAGGACCTATGGCTACACCTTC.

The CDR3 is CASSWTSGQGSYEQYF. The CDR3 coding sequence is TGCGCCAGCAGCTGGACGTCCGGACAGGGATCCTACGAGCAGTACTTC. The chain combines TRBV5-1 with TRBJ2-7; TRBD1 matches at 8 bases. CDR3 size: 16 residues. Germline loops: CDR1 SGHRS, CDR2 YFSETQ. V lost 3 bases and J lost 1; bases outside the gene matches: 9.

In its sample, this clone was seen once. This chain links TRBV21-1 with TRBJ2-7; the tabulated D call, TRBD2, remains unverified against the DNA. TRBV21-1 is labeled a pseudogene. The CDR3 has 15 residues. The DNA for the CDR3 is TGTGCCAGCAGCAAACCGTTACTAGCGGATCTCGAGCAGTACTTC. Residues: CASSKPLLADLEQYF.

The CDR3 DNA follows: TGTGCCTGGACAGGGGGCACAGATACGCAGTATTTT. Protein: CAWTGGTDTQYF. V is TRBV30 and J is TRBJ2-3, with TRBD1 as a possible D gene (6 bases). The germline CDR1 and CDR2 sequences are GTSNPN and SVGIG (reference sequence). The V end lost 4 bases, the J end lost 1 base, and 6 bases lay between the germline ends. The CDR3 spans 12 residues.

The rearrangement joins TRBV7-9 to TRBJ2-5, with 8 bases aligning to TRBD2. Trimming cost V 1 base and J 2 bases; bases outside gene matches: 3. Germline CDR1 and CDR2: SEHNR and FQNEAQ (reference sequence). There are 15 residues in the CDR3. The CDR3 loop reads CASSLELAGQETQYF. The DNA of the CDR3 is TGTGCCAGCAGCTTAGAGTTAGCGGGACAAGAGACCCAGTACTTC. Combining the CDR3 with reference TRBV7-9 and TRBJ2-5 gives the whole variable domain DTGVSQNPRHKITKRGQNVTFRCDPISEHNRLYWYRQTLGQGPEFLTYFQNEAQLEKSRLLSDRFSAERPKGSFSTLEIQRTEQGDSAMYLCASSLELAGQETQYFGPGTRLLVL.

This clone came up a few times. The chain uses TRBV28 and TRBJ2-7; 8 bases align to TRBD1. V gave up 5 bases and J gave up 4 bases; unmatched junction bases: 10. The CDR3 length is 15 residues. In germline, CDR1 is MDHEN, CDR2 SYDVKM. The CDR3 reads CASSLTSTGGYEQYF. CDR3 in DNA: TGTGCCAGCAGTCTAACGAGTACAGGGGGTTACGAGCAGTACTTC.

This clone was counted only a few times. The gene calls are TRBV6-1 and TRBJ1-1, with 7 bases fitting TRBD1. There are 15 residues in the CDR3. Germline lookup yields CDR1 MNHNS and CDR2 SASEGT. V trimming: 3 bases; J trimming: 3 bases; junction bases outside the gene matches: 7. CDR3 in amino acids: CASSDYSTGYTEAFF. The CDR3 coding sequence is TGTGCCAGCAGTGACTACTCGACAGGGTACACTGAAGCTTTCTTT.

This clone has only a few counts. The chain links TRBV5-4 to TRBJ2-3; possibly TRBD1 for D (5 bases). The CDR3 totals 16 residues. V shed 4 bases and J shed 0 bases, with 15 bases lying between them. Germline V gene sequence: CDR1 SGHNT, CDR2 YYREEE (reference sequence). CDR3 protein: CASSRTLSPSTDTQYF. The CDR3 bases are TGTGCCAGCAGCCGGACACTTAGCCCTAGCACAGATACGCAGTATTTT.

The rearrangement links TRBV7-8 to TRBJ1-1; the D gene is possibly TRBD1 (5 bases). This CDR3 spans 14 amino acids. V lost 2 bases, J lost 5 bases, and 12 bases lay in between. Germline lookup yields CDR1 SGHVS and CDR2 FQNEAQ. The CDR3 reads CASSLSREGTEAFF. As DNA, the CDR3 is TGTGCCAGCAGCTTAAGTCGGGAGGGGACTGAAGCTTTCTTT. The whole variable domain, remainder taken from reference TRBV7-8 and TRBJ1-1, is GAGVSQSPRYKVAKRGQDVALRCDPISGHVSLFWYQQALGQGPEFLTYFQNEAQLDKSGLPSDRFFAERPEGSVSTLKIQRTQQEDSAVYLCASSLSREGTEAFFGQGTRLTVV.

The V and J genes are TRBV15 and TRBJ1-3; maybe TRBD1 (6 bases). Germline V CDR1 and CDR2: LNHNV, YYDKDF (reference sequence). This CDR3 contains 16 residues. The ends were cut back, 3 bases at V and 3 bases at J, with 15 bases in the middle. CDR3 coding DNA: TGTGCCACCAGCAGGGCAACAGGGAGAGGTGGAAACACCATATATTTT. Amino acid sequence: CATSRATGRGGNTIYF.

This rearrangement joins TRBV6-5 to TRBJ1-1; 10 nucleotides line up with TRBD1. The CDR3 has 14 residues. J was trimmed by 5 bases and V by 5 bases; bases with no gene match: 5. Looked up from germline, CDR1 is MNHEY and CDR2 is SVGAGI. The CDR3: CASSLTGGRTEAFF. The CDR3 bases are TGTGCCAGCAGTCTGACAGGGGGCCGGACTGAAGCTTTCTTT.